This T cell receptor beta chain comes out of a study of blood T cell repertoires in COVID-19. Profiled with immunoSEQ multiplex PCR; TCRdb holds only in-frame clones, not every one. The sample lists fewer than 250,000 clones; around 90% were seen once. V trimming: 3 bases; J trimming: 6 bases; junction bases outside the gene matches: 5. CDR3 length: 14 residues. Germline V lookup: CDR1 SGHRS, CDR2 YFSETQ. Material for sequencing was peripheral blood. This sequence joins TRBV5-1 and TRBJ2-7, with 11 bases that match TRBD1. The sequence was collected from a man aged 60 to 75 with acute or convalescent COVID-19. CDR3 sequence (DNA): TGCGCCAGCAGCTCAGGTGGGACAGGGGGCGAGCAGTACTTC. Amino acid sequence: CASSSGGTGGEQYF.